The rows below give T cell receptor beta chains drawn from one sample of a study of T cells in localized non-small cell lung cancer. Sequencing was performed with immunoSEQ multiplex PCR; in TCRdb, only in-frame clones are kept and a portion is missing. The repertoire holds roughly 2,700 clones, with about two fifths as singletons. Material: lung tumor tissue, obtained before any cancer treatment. Every receptor here comes from a male donor at least 60 years old with stage I squamous cell lung carcinoma. CDR3s include the opening cysteine and the closing phenylalanine or tryptophan.

>16|TRBV6-8|TRBJ1-1
CASSYSTGASTGRAFF
>16|TRBV19|TRBJ2-1
CASRSIGTGGYNEQFF
>15|TRBV11-3|TRBJ1-5
CASKAPGGSSQPQHF
>14|TRBV6-8|TRBJ2-7
CASSYGTSGYEQYF
>13|TRBV9|TRBJ2-7
CASTTTGSSEQYF
>15|TRBV18|TRBJ1-1
CASSPRQGGNTEAFF
>16|TRBV28|TRBJ1-1
CASSLSGQGLGTEAFF
>14|TRBV9|TRBJ2-2
CASSEGQNTGELFF
>16|TRBV5-1|TRBJ2-1
CASSPRAETGLHEQFF
>16|TRBV9|TRBJ1-3
CASSATGSRSGNTIYF
>14|TRBV6-8|TRBJ2-1
CASSVYAVYNEQFF
>15|TRBV6-8|TRBJ2-7
CASTLTDRGPYEQYF
>16|TRBV6-8|TRBJ2-3
CASSDWDRGSTDTQYF
>15|TRBV30|TRBJ2-2
CAWRATGALAGELFF
>15|TRBV6-8|TRBJ2-2
CASSYGRGRIGELFF
>14|TRBV11-3|TRBJ1-1
CASSLQDSRSEAFF
>13|TRBV19|TRBJ1-2
CASSAAGVSGYTF
>13|TRBV6-8|TRBJ1-2
CARPVVGSQGYTF
>15|TRBV6-1|TRBJ2-3
CASSEGPGPTDTQYF
>16|TRBV27|TRBJ2-1
CASSVEGGVTYNEQFF
>17|TRBV18|TRBJ2-1
CASSPSRGVRERNEQFF
>15|TRBV19|TRBJ2-1
CASSPGLASYNEQFF
>12|TRBV29-1|TRBJ2-3
CSVEGPGGTQYF
>16|TRBV19|TRBJ1-5
CASRDTLDREGQPQHF
>16|TRBV5-1|TRBJ2-3
CASSFGSGSSTDTQYF
>12|TRBV19|TRBJ1-2
CASSTDRVGYTF
>12|TRBV29-1|TRBJ2-7
CSVVGSFGEQYF
>12|TRBV9|TRBJ2-7
CASTAGAYEQYF
>13|TRBV28|TRBJ2-2
CASIAGGPGELFF
>13|TRBV19|TRBJ2-7
CASSIVNGLEQYF
>15|TRBV28|TRBJ1-5
CASRWGTYSNQPQHF
>14|TRBV19|TRBJ1-5
CASSGAGPRQPQHF
>15|TRBV18|TRBJ2-1
CASSPRTGLHNEQFF
>14|TRBV11-3|TRBJ2-7
CASRGTESQYEQYF
>15|TRBV18|TRBJ1-1
CANSPPGIGGTEAFF
>15|TRBV15|TRBJ1-5
CATAPERGLNQPQHF
>16|TRBV6-8|TRBJ2-7
CASSYSDLAEVYEQYF
>12|TRBV30|TRBJ1-1
CAWSPNDREAFF
>15|TRBV5-1|TRBJ2-5
CASSPDRVGQETQYF
>12|TRBV9|TRBJ1-2
CASRTETYGYTF
>21|TRBV9|TRBJ2-1
CASSAVEARRETSRAQNEQFF
>13|TRBV28|TRBJ2-7
CASSWGVRDEQYF
>19|TRBV11-3|TRBJ2-1
CASSPSGLAGGPVYNEQFF
>12|TRBV10-3|TRBJ1-2
CAISESDYGYTF
>16|TRBV11-3|TRBJ1-3
CASSWSTGPSGNTIYF
>15|TRBV29-1|TRBJ2-4
CSVKRTGEAKNIQYF